Listed below are T cell receptor beta chains from one sample, sequenced in a study of long-term antiretroviral therapy in people with HIV. Profiling relied on immunoSEQ multiplex PCR, and the TCRdb table lists in-frame clones only, not all of them. The table records fewer than 30,000 clones, about 80% of them present only once. This specimen consisted of unsorted PBMCs, obtained 0.7 years before starting antiretroviral therapy. These receptors originate from a man aged 30 to 39 with HIV. CDR3s include the opening cysteine and the closing phenylalanine or tryptophan. The order of the fields is V gene, J gene, clone size, CDR3 length, D gene, CDR3 protein, CDR3 DNA. A D gene is named only where the DNA matches it firmly. Only part of the rows carry a size: once, few, many, or a class if the clone is expanded.

TRBV9,TRBJ2-3,.,15,TRBD2,CASSVLAGPTDTQYF,TGTGCCAGCAGCGTACTAGCGGGGCCCACAGATACGCAGTATTTT
TRBV6-6,TRBJ2-7,.,13,.,CASRPTSSYEQYF,TGTGCCAGCAGGCCTACAAGCTCCTACGAGCAGTACTTC
TRBV28,TRBJ1-2,.,11,.,CANQGNYGYTF,TGTGCCAATCAGGGAAACTATGGCTACACCTTC
TRBV5-1,TRBJ1-2,.,14,.,CASSDGRSNYGYTF,TGCGCCAGCAGCGACGGGAGGTCGAACTATGGCTACACCTTC
TRBV5-1,TRBJ2-1,.,18,TRBD2,CASSLRGTSGTGYNEQFF,TGCGCCAGCAGCTTGCGCGGGACTAGCGGGACGGGGTACAATGAGCAGTTCTTC
TRBV29-1,TRBJ2-2,few,10,.,CSGGTGELFF,TGCAGCGGAGGGACCGGGGAGCTGTTTTTT
TRBV19,TRBJ2-5,.,15,.,CASSIGGRNQETQYF,TGTGCCAGTAGTATAGGGGGACGGAACCAAGAGACCCAGTACTTC
TRBV18,TRBJ1-5,.,13,.,CASSLSLESAQHF,TGTGCCAGCTCACTTTCCCTGGAATCAGCCCAGCATTTT
TRBV27,TRBJ2-2,.,16,TRBD2,CASSFLLAGGTGELFF,TGTGCCAGCAGTTTTTTACTAGCGGGGGGCACCGGGGAGCTGTTTTTT
TRBV7-2,TRBJ2-2,.,13,.,CASRMVGPGELFF,TGTGCCAGCAGAATGGTCGGTCCCGGGGAGCTGTTTTTT